This entry lists 20 T cell receptor beta chains sequenced from one sample in a study of blood T cell repertoires in COVID-19. The protocol was immunoSEQ multiplex PCR, while the TCRdb copy is restricted to in-frame clones and leaves out a portion. This table holds fewer than 300,000 clones, under 90% found once. Input material: PBMCs or T cells enriched from blood (not recorded which). These receptors originate from a man aged 18 to 30 who had recovered from COVID-19.

The chain couples TRBV11-3 to TRBJ2-7, with D hard to call. The V gene's germline CDR1 is SGHNT and CDR2 YENEEA. There are 15 residues in the CDR3. Trimming took 5 bases from V and 3 from J, leaving 17 bases between them. CDR3 protein: CASSSTQPVSYEQYF. Written as DNA, the CDR3 is TGTGCCAGCAGCAGCACTCAACCGGTAAGCTACGAGCAGTACTTC. Based on the CDR3 plus reference TRBV11-3 and TRBJ2-7, the full variable domain is EAGVVQSPRYKIIEKKQPVAFWCNPISGHNTLYWYLQNLGQGPELLIRYENEEAVDDSQLPKDRFSAERLKGVDSTLKIQPAELGDSAVYLCASSSTQPVSYEQYFGPGTRLTVT.

The chain joins TRBV7-6 to TRBJ2-7; maybe TRBD2 (7 bases). V was shortened by 5 bases and J by 0 bases, with 17 bases between the two germline ends. The CDR3 extends over 16 amino acids. The germline gives CDR1 SGHVS, CDR2 FNYEAQ. Here the CDR3 reads CASSPTQAGASYEQYF. DNA of the CDR3: TGTGCCAGCAGCCCGACGCAGGCGGGGGCCTCCTACGAGCAGTACTTC. The full variable domain, rest sourced from reference TRBV7-6 and TRBJ2-7, is GAGVSQSPRYKVTKRGQDVALRCDPISGHVSLYWYRQALGQGPEFLTYFNYEAQQDKSGLPNDRFSAERPEGSISTLTIQRTEQRDSAMYRCASSPTQAGASYEQYFGPGTRLTVT.

This rearrangement joins TRBV7-8 to TRBJ1-5; D is undetermined. V dropped 4 bases and J dropped 5 bases, with 12 bases sitting between them. The CDR3 totals 14 residues. Looked up from germline, CDR1 is SGHVS and CDR2 is FQNEAQ. CDR3 nucleotides: TGTGCCAGCAGCTCAGAACCAGTGTATCAGCCCCAGCATTTT. Protein sequence: CASSSEPVYQPQHF.

The chain has TRBV5-1 and TRBJ1-2; 7 bases align to TRBD1. This CDR3 spans 14 amino acids. Germline V gives CDR1 SGHRS, CDR2 YFSETQ. V was pared by 1 base and J by 2 bases, with 2 bases of the junction left unmatched. CDR3 amino acids: CASSLSGGNYGYTF. CDR3 bases: TGCGCCAGCAGCTTGTCAGGGGGAAACTATGGCTACACCTTC.

This rearrangement joins TRBV2 to TRBJ2-3; the D is unclear. Germline V gene lookup returns CDR1 SNHLY and CDR2 FYNNEI. The CDR3 is 10 residues long. V shed 8 bases and J shed 6 bases, with 6 bases lying between them. CDR3 region: CASESDTQYF. The CDR3 coding sequence is TGTGCCAGCGAGTCGGATACGCAGTATTTT. Complete variable domain (other parts from reference TRBV2 and TRBJ2-3): EPEVTQTPSHQVTQMGQEVILRCVPISNHLYFYWYRQILGQKVEFLVSFYNNEISEKSEIFDDQFSVERPDGSNFTLKIRSTKLEDSAMYFCASESDTQYFGPGTRLTVL.

This rearrangement joins TRBV12-3 or TRBV12-4 to TRBJ1-2; TRBD1 matches at 11 bases. V was clipped by 4 bases and J by 10 bases; unmatched bases: 5. This CDR3 region has 13 residues. Here the CDR3 DNA reads TGTGCCAGCAGTTGGACAGGGGGCGCCGACTACACCTTC. Protein sequence: CASSWTGGADYTF.

The chain employs TRBV6-5 and TRBJ2-6, with TRBD1 as a possible D gene (5 bases). The CDR3 consists of 14 residues. Deletions cut 6 bases from V and 4 bases from J, with 10 bases between. The germline V gene has CDR1 MNHEY and CDR2 SVGAGI. The CDR3 DNA is TGTGCCAGCAGAACAGGAGCCGGGGCCAACGTCCTGACTTTC. Protein product: CASRTGAGANVLTF.

The chain uses TRBV30 and TRBJ2-5, with 11 bases identical to TRBD2. The junction had 3 bases not matched to a gene; V was cut back by 2 bases and J by 1 base. Germline CDR1 reads GTSNPN; CDR2 reads SVGIG (reference sequence). This CDR3 is 15 amino acids long. The CDR3 DNA is TGTGCCTGGAGTTCGGGACTAGCGGCCCAAGAGACCCAGTACTTC. This encodes CAWSSGLAAQETQYF.

J is TRBJ2-1 and V is TRBV2; weak D call: TRBD2 (7 bases). The CDR3 has 17 residues. V was pared by 3 bases and J by 5 bases, with 20 bases between. CDR1 is SNHLY, CDR2 FYNNEI, per germline. The CDR3 DNA reads TGTGCCAGCAGTGACGTCTCACGGGGGGCGGGGAACAATGAGCAGTTCTTC. Translating it yields CASSDVSRGAGNNEQFF.

The chain is built from TRBV5-1 and TRBJ2-4; D ambiguous. Between the trimmed V and J ends, which lost 0 bases and 0 bases, there was a span of 10 bases. Germline V gene data show CDR1 as SGHRS and CDR2 as YFSETQ. The CDR3 loop spans 16 amino acids. As DNA, the CDR3 is TGCGCCAGCAGCTTGGTGTTCTCCTTAGCCAAAAACATTCAGTACTTC. This codes for CASSLVFSLAKNIQYF.

The CDR3 nucleotides read TGTGCCATCAGGGCGGACAGCTATGGCTACACCTTC. The encoded protein is CAIRADSYGYTF. The gene calls are TRBV10-3 and TRBJ1-2; possible D gene TRBD1, 6 bases. In germline, CDR1 is ENHRY, CDR2 SYGVKD. The CDR3 loop spans 12 amino acids. Deletions cut 6 bases from V and 4 bases from J, with 9 bases between.

The rearrangement links TRBV27 to TRBJ2-2, with TRBD1 identical over 8 bases. The trim removed 3 bases at V and 3 bases at J, leaving 6 bases unmatched. CDR1 and CDR2 from the germline V gene are MNHEY and SMNVEV (reference sequence). The CDR3 spans 16 residues. In DNA form, the CDR3 reads TGTGCCAGCAGTTTCGACAGGGGCGGGTACACCGGGGAGCTGTTTTTT. It is translated as CASSFDRGGYTGELFF.

The chain employs TRBV2 and TRBJ1-3; TRBD1 matches at 7 bases. From germline, CDR1 is SNHLY and CDR2 FYNNEI. Trimming cost V 4 bases and J 0 bases; bases outside gene matches: 9. The CDR3 totals 17 residues. CDR3 residues: CASSVSDRVSSGNTIYF. For the CDR3, the DNA is TGTGCCAGCAGTGTTAGCGACAGGGTGAGCTCTGGAAACACCATATATTTT.

The V call is TRBV7-6, the J call TRBJ1-2, with a weak D call TRBD1 (6 bases). The CDR3 covers 13 residues. V lost 5 bases, J lost 2 bases, and 9 bases lay in between. CDR1 is SGHVS and CDR2 is FNYEAQ in the germline V gene. CDR3 DNA: TGTGCCAGCAGCCAGGACAGCAACTATGGCTACACCTTC. This encodes CASSQDSNYGYTF.

The DNA of the CDR3 is TGTGCCAGCAGCTTAAGTATCCGGAGGGGGCCGGAGGACCAAGAGACCCAGTACTTC. The encoded protein is CASSLSIRRGPEDQETQYF. J is TRBJ2-5 and V is TRBV11-2; a possible D gene is TRBD1 (7 bases). Trimming removed 2 bases at V and 0 bases at J, with 22 bases between. The CDR3 totals 19 residues. Germline CDR1 is SGHAT and CDR2 is FQNNGV.

This rearrangement joins TRBV2 to TRBJ2-5; 7 positions agree with TRBD1. Germline V CDR1 and CDR2: SNHLY, FYNNEI. CDR3 length: 15 amino acids. V trimming: 4 bases; J trimming: 4 bases; junction bases outside the gene matches: 9. DNA for the CDR3: TGTGCCAGCAGTGTGGTACAGGGGAATCCAGAGACCCAGTACTTC. The encoded protein is CASSVVQGNPETQYF. Combining the CDR3 with reference TRBV2 and TRBJ2-5 gives the whole variable domain EPEVTQTPSHQVTQMGQEVILRCVPISNHLYFYWYRQILGQKVEFLVSFYNNEISEKSEIFDDQFSVERPDGSNFTLKIRSTKLEDSAMYFCASSVVQGNPETQYFGPGTRLLVL.

V gene TRBV7-2 combines with J gene TRBJ1-2; possibly TRBD1 for D (5 bases). V lost 1 base to trimming and J lost 7 bases, with 10 bases between them. The V gene's germline CDR1 is SGHTA and CDR2 FQGNSA. The length of the CDR3 is 13 residues. CDR3 sequence reads: CASSLGQGAGYTF. The CDR3 DNA reads as TGTGCCAGCAGCTTAGGTCAGGGTGCTGGCTACACCTTC. Full variable domain (outside the CDR3, taken from reference TRBV7-2 and TRBJ1-2): GAGVSQSPSNKVTEKGKDVELRCDPISGHTALYWYRQSLGQGLEFLIYFQGNSAPDKSGLPSDRFSAERTGGSVSTLTIQRTQQEDSAVYLCASSLGQGAGYTFGSGTRLTVV.

This clone was recorded once. V is TRBV2 and J is TRBJ1-5; 7 bases agree with TRBD1. The CDR3 length is 13 residues. The germline V gene encodes CDR1 SNHLY and CDR2 FYNNEI. The V segment lost 6 bases and the J segment 8 bases; nucleotides outside the gene matches: 7. This CDR3 reads CASSRQGGEPQHF. DNA of the CDR3: TGTGCCAGCAGCAGACAGGGCGGGGAGCCCCAGCATTTT.

This chain links TRBV2 with TRBJ2-7, with 8 bases fitting TRBD2. The germline CDR1 and CDR2 sequences are SNHLY and FYNNEI. With 1 base clipped from V and 6 bases from J, the junction kept 2 bases outside the gene matches. The CDR3 totals 13 residues. The CDR3 DNA reads as TGTGCCAGCAGTGAAGGACTAGCGACCGAGCAGTACTTC. Protein product: CASSEGLATEQYF.

CDR3 nucleotides: TGCGCCAGCAGCTTGGTGCTAGCGGGAGGGGAAGAGACCCAGTACTTC. Translation gives CASSLVLAGGEETQYF. The V and J genes are TRBV5-1 and TRBJ2-5, with 12 bases fitting TRBD2. The CDR3 contains 16 residues. V shed 0 bases and J 3 bases; nucleotides not matched to a gene: 3. Germline values: CDR1 SGHRS, CDR2 YFSETQ. Full variable domain (outside the CDR3, taken from reference TRBV5-1 and TRBJ2-5): KAGVTQTPRYLIKTRGQQVTLSCSPISGHRSVSWYQQTPGQGLQFLFEYFSETQRNKGNFPGRFSGRQFSNSRSEMNVSTLELGDSALYLCASSLVLAGGEETQYFGPGTRLLVL.